These 12 T cell receptor beta chains share one sample of origin, sequenced in a study of cytomegalovirus exposure and HLA in healthy donors. Primers for the PCR totalled 60 Vbeta and 13 Jbeta. Data came from immunoSEQ multiplex PCR; TCRdb stores just in-frame clones and leaves some out. The repertoire includes about 98,000 clones, about 74% of them detected once, and around 2% sits in the top ten. The material sequenced was PBMCs. These TCRs come from a male donor in good health and CMV-seronegative.

The chain uses TRBV9 and TRBJ2-3, with TRBD2 matching 7 bases. The CDR3 is 15 amino acids. J was trimmed by 2 bases and V by 2 bases; bases with no gene match: 5. CDR1 is SGDLS, CDR2 YYNGEE, per germline. The CDR3, as DNA: TGTGCCAGCAGCGTGAGCGGGAAAGACACAGATACGCAGTATTTT. It specifies CASSVSGKDTDTQYF.

A single count supports this clone. The chain uses TRBV2 and TRBJ1-1; D gene unclear. V was cut by 5 bases and J by 2 bases, with 12 bases left in between. Germline V gene sequence: CDR1 SNHLY, CDR2 FYNNEI. The CDR3 loop spans 14 amino acids. The CDR3 nucleotides are TGTGCCAGCAGTCCGCTGGTTAGTAACACTGAAGCTTTCTTT. This translates into CASSPLVSNTEAFF.

On this clone itself: The junction departs from the called germline gene at one end, perhaps through a read error. The J gene is TRBJ1-4, the V gene TRBV19; TRBD1 matches 7 bases. The CDR3 is 15 amino acids. Germline V lookup: CDR1 LNHDA, CDR2 SQIVND (reference sequence). The CDR3 DNA follows: TGTACCAGTAAGGGGGCGAGTAGTTTGAGTGAAAAACTGTTTTTT. This codes for CTSKGASSLSEKLFF.

The chain uses TRBV28 and TRBJ1-3; a possible D gene is TRBD1 (6 bases). The CDR3 extends over 11 amino acids. Germline V gives CDR1 MDHEN, CDR2 SYDVKM. Trimming removed 5 bases at V and 10 bases at J, with 9 bases between. The DNA of the CDR3 is TGTGCCAGCAGTGCAGGGGTGACCATATATTTT. Encoded protein: CASSAGVTIYF.

In its sample, this clone was seen once. This sequence joins TRBV15 and TRBJ2-1, with TRBD2 matching over 7 bases. Germline trimming cut 3 bases from V and 5 bases from J; bases unmatched to any gene: 1. Germline values: CDR1 LNHNV, CDR2 YYDKDF (reference sequence). The CDR3 loop spans 13 amino acids. The DNA for the CDR3 is TGTGCCACCAGCAGCAGCGGGAACAATGAGCAGTTCTTC. This codes for CATSSSGNNEQFF. The full variable domain, rest sourced from reference TRBV15 and TRBJ2-1, is DAMVIQNPRYQVTQFGKPVTLSCSQTLNHNVMYWYQQKSSQAPKLLFHYYDKDFNNEADTPDNFQSRRPNTSFCFLDIRSPGLGDTAMYLCATSSSGNNEQFFGPGTRLTVL.

This clone showed up just a few times. J is TRBJ1-4 and V is TRBV4-2; possibly TRBD1 for D (6 bases). The ends were cut back, 4 bases at V and 0 bases at J, with 9 bases in the middle. The CDR3 runs to 15 residues. CDR1 is LGHNA and CDR2 is YNFKEQ in the germline V gene. The CDR3 sequence: CASSLTGSTNEKLFF. For the CDR3, the DNA is TGTGCCAGCAGCCTCACAGGGTCAACTAATGAAAAACTGTTTTTT.

The rearrangement links TRBV7-8 to TRBJ2-7, with D possibly TRBD1 on 6 matching bases. V gave up 5 bases and J gave up 6 bases, with 14 bases separating them. This CDR3 is built from 13 residues. The V gene's germline CDR1 is SGHVS and CDR2 FQNEAQ. CDR3 loop: CASSRDIRGEQYF. CDR3 coding DNA: TGTGCCAGCAGCAGGGATATCAGGGGCGAGCAGTACTTC.

The V call is TRBV10-3, the J call TRBJ2-1; D remains unclear. V was pared by 4 bases and J by 4 bases, with 11 bases between. Germline CDR1 reads ENHRY; CDR2 reads SYGVKD. The CDR3 is 14 amino acids. CDR3 DNA sequence: TGTGCCATCAGTGCGATGAGCCTTTACAATGAGCAGTTCTTC. It yields the protein CAISAMSLYNEQFF.

DNA of the CDR3: TGTGCCAGCAGTTTATTACTAGGGGAGCTGTTTTTT. Translating gives CASSLLLGELFF. V is TRBV28 and J is TRBJ2-2; D remains unclear. Germline assignment: CDR1 MDHEN and CDR2 SYDVKM. V lost 1 base to trimming and J lost 8 bases, with 5 bases between them. The CDR3 runs 12 residues.

The V and J genes are TRBV27 and TRBJ1-1; TRBD1 might be the D (5 bases). The CDR3 length is 15 residues. V gave up 5 bases and J gave up 3 bases, with 16 bases separating them. CDR1 is MNHEY, CDR2 SMNVEV, per germline (reference sequence). As DNA, the CDR3 is TGTGCCAGCAGTATGGATTGGGGAGGGGACACTGAAGCTTTCTTT. The encoded protein is CASSMDWGGDTEAFF.

The V and J genes are TRBV12-2 and TRBJ2-1; TRBD1 reflects the table's D call only, with no check against the DNA. TRBV12-2 counts as a pseudogene. CDR3 length: 19 residues. This CDR3 reads CASRLAESGTVHSYNEQFF. The CDR3 DNA sequence: TGTGCAAGTCGCTTAGCCGAATCCGGGACAGTGCACTCCTACAATGAGCAGTTCTTC.

The chain carries TRBV11-1 and TRBJ2-7; TRBD2 is a possible D gene (7 bases). Trimming removed 1 base from V and 9 bases from J, with 19 bases in between. The germline gives CDR1 SGHAT, CDR2 FQDESV (reference sequence). The CDR3 contains 15 residues. The CDR3 loop reads CASSLGPAGGRGQYF. CDR3 in DNA: TGTGCCAGCAGCTTAGGGCCCGCCGGGGGGCGCGGGCAGTACTTC.